This is a list of T cell receptor beta chains from one sample in a study of T-cell memory formation after mild COVID-19. MiXCR, applied by TCRdb to the 5' RACE reads, yields one record per CDR3 protein. The sample includes 150,000 to 200,000 distinct CDR3 sequences, 16% of them seen just once. Sequencing was done on a sample of PBMCs or a T cell subset sorted from them (not recorded which). Every receptor here comes from an adult woman who had mild COVID-19 (a few samples of this study predate the infection). Cell type and time point are not known. Each CDR3 is given with its conserved first and last residue. The D gene is left open where the match is weak. Rows may omit the clone size; those that give it use once, few, many or a size class.

CDR3: CASSPRENTEAFF
DNA: TGTGCCAGTAGTCCGCGGGAGAACACTGAAGCTTTCTTT
V: TRBV19
size: few
J: TRBJ1-1
D: .

CDR3: CASSEARAGVQGNEQFF
DNA: TGTGCCAGCAGTGAAGCGCGGGCGGGAGTACAGGGGAATGAGCAGTTCTTC
V: TRBV2
size: few
J: TRBJ2-1
D: .

CDR3: CASSEGANVVTGELFF
DNA: TGTGCCAGCAGTGAGGGGGCTAATGTGGTCACCGGGGAGCTGTTTTTT
V: TRBV6-1
size: .
J: TRBJ2-2
D: .

CDR3: CASSLGTGHAF
DNA: TGTGCCAGCAGTCTGGGAACCGGACATGCTTTT
V: TRBV12-3/TRBV12-4
size: .
J: TRBJ1-6
D: .

CDR3: CASSPPGKETQYF
DNA: TGTGCCAGCTCACCACCGGGGAAAGAGACCCAGTACTTC
V: TRBV18
size: few
J: TRBJ2-5
D: .

CDR3: CSAMGHRTYEQYF
DNA: TGCAGCGCCATGGGACACCGTACCTACGAGCAGTACTTC
V: TRBV29-1
size: many
J: TRBJ2-7
D: .

CDR3: CASSLLPGGGQNEQFF
DNA: TGCGCCAGCAGCCTACTTCCGGGGGGAGGACAAAATGAGCAGTTCTTC
V: TRBV5-1
size: .
J: TRBJ2-1
D: TRBD2

CDR3: CASSLRTTGWSF
DNA: TGTGCCAGCAGCCTCAGGACAACCGGATGGAGCTTC
V: TRBV14
size: .
J: TRBJ2-7
D: .

CDR3: CASSLRVTNGYTF
DNA: TGTGCCAGCAGCCTCAGGGTGACCAATGGCTACACCTTC
V: TRBV3-1
size: .
J: TRBJ1-2
D: .

CDR3: CSAATGLGTGELFF
DNA: TGCAGTGCCGCCACAGGGTTAGGCACCGGGGAGCTGTTTTTT
V: TRBV20-1
size: .
J: TRBJ2-2
D: .

CDR3: CASSGRAEYEQYF
DNA: TGTGCCAGCAGCGGGAGGGCCGAGTACGAGCAGTACTTC
V: TRBV9
size: .
J: TRBJ2-7
D: .

CDR3: CASSSESATNEKLFF
DNA: TGTGCCAGCAGCTCCGAGTCGGCAACTAATGAAAAACTGTTTTTT
V: TRBV5-4
size: .
J: TRBJ1-4
D: .

CDR3: CASSHAGQGQTQYF
DNA: TGTGCCAGCAGTCACGCCGGACAGGGTCAGACCCAGTACTTC
V: TRBV6-2/TRBV6-3
size: few
J: TRBJ2-5
D: TRBD1

CDR3: CASSLAPTSPNEQFF
DNA: TGTGCCAGCAGCTTGGCCCCGACTAGCCCCAATGAGCAGTTCTTC
V: TRBV5-5
size: .
J: TRBJ2-1
D: TRBD2

CDR3: CATSRRLAGGASYEQYF
DNA: TGTGCCACCAGCAGACGACTAGCGGGAGGTGCCTCCTACGAGCAGTACTTC
V: TRBV15
size: many
J: TRBJ2-7
D: TRBD2

CDR3: CASRPRLLSYNEQFF
DNA: TGTGCCAGCAGACCCAGACTACTCTCCTACAATGAGCAGTTCTTC
V: TRBV2
size: .
J: TRBJ2-1
D: .

CDR3: CASSSGTLNTGELFF
DNA: TGCGCCAGCAGTTCCGGGACCCTGAACACCGGGGAGCTGTTTTTT
V: TRBV5-1
size: few
J: TRBJ2-2
D: .

CDR3: CASSQRRATSGYTF
DNA: TGTGCCAGCAGCCAACGGCGGGCGACTTCGGGCTACACCTTC
V: TRBV4-2
size: .
J: TRBJ1-2
D: .

CDR3: CASSLPRAVFNNNEQFF
DNA: TGTGCCAGCAGCTTACCTAGGGCAGTTTTTAACAACAATGAGCAGTTCTTC
V: TRBV7-6
size: few
J: TRBJ2-1
D: .

CDR3: CASRVVDQPQHF
DNA: TGTGCCAGCAGGGTTGTCGATCAGCCCCAGCATTTT
V: TRBV12-3/TRBV12-4
size: .
J: TRBJ1-5
D: .

CDR3: CASSEVVGELFF
DNA: TGCGCCAGCTCCGAGGTTGTCGGGGAGCTGTTTTTT
V: TRBV5-1
size: .
J: TRBJ2-2
D: .

CDR3: CASSVWENTEAFF
DNA: TGTGCCAGCAGTGTTTGGGAGAACACTGAAGCTTTCTTT
V: TRBV2
size: .
J: TRBJ1-1
D: .